The table lists the clone carrying this T cell receptor (beta chain) with a few counts. Its specificity is unknown. This sample also contains other DNA sequences that code for the same CDR3. The V and J ends lost 0 bases and 2 bases, in that order; junction bases with no gene match: 2. CDR1 and CDR2 from the germline V gene are SGDLS and YYNGEE. The CDR3 loop spans 16 amino acids. Donors were drawn from the approximately 110-subject validation cohort, separate from the roughly 700-subject first cohort. TCRdb keeps only in-frame clones here, not all; method: immunoSEQ multiplex PCR. The sample contains around 200,000 clones, about 86% of which appear only once. This record belongs to a study of cytomegalovirus exposure and HLA in healthy donors. Study-level points and caveats: Accounts indicate the classifier identified cytomegalovirus status with strong specificity and sensitivity. TCR beta chains numbering more than 150 were designated cytomegalovirus-associated. For most TCR sequences rarity was the rule, although some public TCRs occurred in many donors.

The V gene is TRBV9, the J gene TRBJ2-2; 9 bases align to TRBD2. Sequencing was carried out using PBMCs. The clonotype originates from a woman under 30 in good health and CMV-seropositive. The DNA of the CDR3 is TGTGCCAGCAGCGTAGTAGCGGGGGCCAACACCGGGGAGCTGTTTTTT. Protein sequence: CASSVVAGANTGELFF.